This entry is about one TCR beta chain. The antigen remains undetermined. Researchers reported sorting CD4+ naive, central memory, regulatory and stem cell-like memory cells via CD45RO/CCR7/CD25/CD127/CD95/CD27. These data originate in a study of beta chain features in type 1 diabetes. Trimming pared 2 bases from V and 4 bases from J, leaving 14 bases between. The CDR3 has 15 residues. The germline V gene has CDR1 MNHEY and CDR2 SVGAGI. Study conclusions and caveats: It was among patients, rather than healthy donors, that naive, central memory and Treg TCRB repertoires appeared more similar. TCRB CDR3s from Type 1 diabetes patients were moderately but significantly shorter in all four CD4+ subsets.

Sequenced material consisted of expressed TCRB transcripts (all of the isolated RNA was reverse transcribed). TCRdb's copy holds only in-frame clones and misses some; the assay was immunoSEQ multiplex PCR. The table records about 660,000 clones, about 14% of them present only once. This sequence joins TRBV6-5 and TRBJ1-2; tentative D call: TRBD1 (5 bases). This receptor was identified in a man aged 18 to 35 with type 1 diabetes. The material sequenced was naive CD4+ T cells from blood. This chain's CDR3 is CASSYVPGPSYGYTF. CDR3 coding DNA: TGTGCCAGCAGTTACGTCCCGGGGCCGAGCTATGGCTACACCTTC.